The T cell receptor (beta chain) under discussion was sequenced for a study of blood T cell repertoires in COVID-19. Looking at the study overall: Acute-phase and convalescent COVID-19 samples originated in the United States, Italy and Spain.

V dropped 6 bases and J dropped 3 bases, with 12 bases sitting between them. Germline V gene data show CDR1 as LNHDA and CDR2 as SQIVND (reference sequence). This CDR3 is built from 15 residues. Cohort placement rested on clinical history that participants reported themselves. In the original analysis: It was from reference gene primer amplification that nucleated cell counts were estimated. Generated by immunoSEQ multiplex PCR, the TCRdb table keeps only in-frame clones and is missing some. Clone size and V and J calls were adopted from that table, with D and trimming inferred from the DNA. Seen here are around 330,000 clones, 75% to 90% observed once, and the top ten hold about 5%.

This TCR derives from a man between 60 and 75 years old who had recovered from COVID-19. Input material: PBMCs or T cells enriched from blood (not recorded which). The rearrangement links TRBV19 to TRBJ1-6, with D possibly TRBD1 on 5 matching bases. For the CDR3, the DNA is TGTGCCAGTAGAAATTCGGACAACTATAATTCACCCCTCCACTTT. Protein: CASRNSDNYNSPLHF.